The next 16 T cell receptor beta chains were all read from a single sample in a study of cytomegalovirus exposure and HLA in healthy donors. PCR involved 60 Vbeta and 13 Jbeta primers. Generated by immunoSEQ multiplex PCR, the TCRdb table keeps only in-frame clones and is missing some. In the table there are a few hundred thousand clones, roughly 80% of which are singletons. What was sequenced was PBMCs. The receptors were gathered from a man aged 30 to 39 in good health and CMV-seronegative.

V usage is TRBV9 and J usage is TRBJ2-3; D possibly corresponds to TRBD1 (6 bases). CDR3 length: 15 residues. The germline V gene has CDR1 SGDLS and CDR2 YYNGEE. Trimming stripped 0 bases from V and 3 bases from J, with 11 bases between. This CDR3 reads CASSVGGPGTDTQYF. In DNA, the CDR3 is TGTGCCAGCAGCGTAGGGGGGCCGGGGACAGATACGCAGTATTTT.

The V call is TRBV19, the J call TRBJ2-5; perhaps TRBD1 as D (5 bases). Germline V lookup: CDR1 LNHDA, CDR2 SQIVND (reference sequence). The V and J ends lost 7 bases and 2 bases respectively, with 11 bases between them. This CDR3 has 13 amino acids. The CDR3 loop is CASNNGQQETQYF. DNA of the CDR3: TGTGCCAGTAACAATGGACAACAAGAGACCCAGTACTTC.

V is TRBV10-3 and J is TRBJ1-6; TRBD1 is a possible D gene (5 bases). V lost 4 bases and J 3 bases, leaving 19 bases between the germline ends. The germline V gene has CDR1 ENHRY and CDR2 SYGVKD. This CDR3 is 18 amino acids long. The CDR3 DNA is TGTGCCATCAGTGGTCGTATGGGGCCCGCGGACTATAATTCACCCCTCCACTTT. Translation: CAISGRMGPADYNSPLHF.

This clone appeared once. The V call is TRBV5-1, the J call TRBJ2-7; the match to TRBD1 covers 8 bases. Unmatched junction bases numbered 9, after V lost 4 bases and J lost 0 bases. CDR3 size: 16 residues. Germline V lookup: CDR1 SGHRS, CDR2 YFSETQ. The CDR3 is CASSGISGGSSYEQYF. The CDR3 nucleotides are TGCGCCAGCAGCGGCATCTCAGGGGGCAGCTCCTACGAGCAGTACTTC.

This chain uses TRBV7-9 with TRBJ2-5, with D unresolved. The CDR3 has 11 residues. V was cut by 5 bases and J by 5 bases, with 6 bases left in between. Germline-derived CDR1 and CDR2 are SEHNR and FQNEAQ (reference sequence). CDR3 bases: TGTGCCAGCAGCGCTAGTGAGACCCAGTACTTC. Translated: CASSASETQYF.

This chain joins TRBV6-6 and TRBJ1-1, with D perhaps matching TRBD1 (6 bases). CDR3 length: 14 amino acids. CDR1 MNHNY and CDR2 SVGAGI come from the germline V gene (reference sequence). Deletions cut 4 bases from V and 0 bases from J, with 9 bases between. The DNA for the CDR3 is TGTGCCAGCAGTTTTGGACAGCTGAACACTGAAGCTTTCTTT. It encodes CASSFGQLNTEAFF.

The CDR3 sequence is CASRKAGANTGELFF. In DNA form, the CDR3 reads TGTGCCAGCAGGAAAGCGGGGGCGAACACCGGGGAGCTGTTTTTT. This rearrangement joins TRBV6-6 to TRBJ2-2, with 8 bases lining up with TRBD2. Germline V lookup: CDR1 MNHNY, CDR2 SVGAGI (reference sequence). The CDR3 is 15 amino acids. Trimming took 6 bases from V and 0 from J; bases not matched to a gene: 3.

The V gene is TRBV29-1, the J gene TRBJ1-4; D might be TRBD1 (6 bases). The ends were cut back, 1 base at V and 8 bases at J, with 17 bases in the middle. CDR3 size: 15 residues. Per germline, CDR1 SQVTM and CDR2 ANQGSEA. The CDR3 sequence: CSVEALQGDGEKLFF. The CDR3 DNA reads TGCAGCGTTGAAGCTCTACAGGGCGACGGAGAAAAACTGTTTTTT.

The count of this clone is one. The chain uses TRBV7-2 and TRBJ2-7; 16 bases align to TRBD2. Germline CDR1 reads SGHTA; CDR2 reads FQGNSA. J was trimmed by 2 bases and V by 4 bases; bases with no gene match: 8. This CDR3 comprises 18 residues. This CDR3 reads CASSWKTGTSGGAYEQYF. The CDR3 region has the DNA TGTGCCAGCAGCTGGAAGACCGGGACTAGCGGGGGGGCCTACGAGCAGTACTTC. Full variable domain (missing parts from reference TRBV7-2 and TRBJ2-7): GAGVSQSPSNKVTEKGKDVELRCDPISGHTALYWYRQSLGQGLEFLIYFQGNSAPDKSGLPSDRFSAERTGGSVSTLTIQRTQQEDSAVYLCASSWKTGTSGGAYEQYFGPGTRLTVT.

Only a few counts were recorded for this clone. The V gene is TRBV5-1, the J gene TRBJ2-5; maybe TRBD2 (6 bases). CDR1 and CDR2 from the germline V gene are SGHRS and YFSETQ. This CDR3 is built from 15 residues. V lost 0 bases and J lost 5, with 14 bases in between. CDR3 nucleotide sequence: TGCGCCAGCAGCTTGGCACGCGGAGGAGGGGAGACCCAGTACTTC. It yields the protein CASSLARGGGETQYF.

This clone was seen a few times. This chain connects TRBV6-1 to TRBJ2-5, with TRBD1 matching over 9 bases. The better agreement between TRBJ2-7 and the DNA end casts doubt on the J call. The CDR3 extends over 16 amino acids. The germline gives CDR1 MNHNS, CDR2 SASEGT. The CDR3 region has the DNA TGTGCCAGCAGTGCCCTCGGGACAGGGACCGTTTACGAGCAGTACTTC. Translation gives CASSALGTGTVYEQYF.

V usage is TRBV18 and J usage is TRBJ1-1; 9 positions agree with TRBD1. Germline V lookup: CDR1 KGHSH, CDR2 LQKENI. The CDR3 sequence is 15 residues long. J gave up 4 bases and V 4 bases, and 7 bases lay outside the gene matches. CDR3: CASSHGQGLRTEAFF. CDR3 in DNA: TGTGCCAGCTCACACGGACAGGGGCTTCGCACTGAAGCTTTCTTT.

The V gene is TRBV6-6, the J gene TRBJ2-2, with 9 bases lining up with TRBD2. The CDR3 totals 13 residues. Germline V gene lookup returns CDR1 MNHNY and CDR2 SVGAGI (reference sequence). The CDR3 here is CAAGGGNTGELFF. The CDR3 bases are TGTGCGGCGGGGGGGGGCAACACCGGGGAGCTGTTTTTT.

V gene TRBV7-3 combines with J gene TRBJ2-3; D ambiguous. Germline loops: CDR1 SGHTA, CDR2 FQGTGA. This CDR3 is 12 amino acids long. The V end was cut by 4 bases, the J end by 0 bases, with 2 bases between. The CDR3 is CASSSSTDTQYF. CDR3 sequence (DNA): TGTGCCAGCAGCTCTAGCACAGATACGCAGTATTTT.

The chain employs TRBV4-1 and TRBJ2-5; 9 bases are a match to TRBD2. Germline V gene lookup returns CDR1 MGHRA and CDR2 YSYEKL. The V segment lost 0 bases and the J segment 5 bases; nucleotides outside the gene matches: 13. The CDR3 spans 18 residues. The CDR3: CASSQDKTASGVSETQYF. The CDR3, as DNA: TGCGCCAGCAGCCAAGATAAAACGGCTAGCGGGGTGTCGGAGACCCAGTACTTC.

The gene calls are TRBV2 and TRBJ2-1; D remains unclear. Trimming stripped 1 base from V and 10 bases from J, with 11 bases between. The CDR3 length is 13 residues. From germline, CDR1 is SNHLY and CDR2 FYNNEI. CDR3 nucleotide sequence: TGTGCCAGCAGTGAAGTAGAAAGAACCGAGCAGTTCTTC. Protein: CASSEVERTEQFF.